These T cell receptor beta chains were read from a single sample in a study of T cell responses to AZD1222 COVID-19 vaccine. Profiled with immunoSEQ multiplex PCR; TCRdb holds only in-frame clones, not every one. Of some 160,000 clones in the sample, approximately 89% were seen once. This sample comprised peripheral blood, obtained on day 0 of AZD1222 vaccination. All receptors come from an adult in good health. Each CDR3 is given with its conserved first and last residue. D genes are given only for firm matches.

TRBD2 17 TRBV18 CASSPPKGGSSTGELFF
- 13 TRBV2 CASRGHPTDTQYF
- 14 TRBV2 CASSEGPAFYGYTF
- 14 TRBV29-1 CSVEGASGAYEQYF
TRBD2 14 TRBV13 CASRRLAGEETQYF
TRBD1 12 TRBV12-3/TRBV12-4 CASQGARQPQHF
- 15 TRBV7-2 CASSLGYRENGELFF
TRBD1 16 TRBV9 CASSPGTGSNAYEQYF
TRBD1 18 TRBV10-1 CASSESGLPGQGEKTQYF
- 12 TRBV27 CASSLEGRGYTF
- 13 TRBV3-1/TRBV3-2 CASSQVWTYEQYF
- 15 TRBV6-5 CASSYHQDFNYGYTF
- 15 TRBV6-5 CASRGQALAKNIQYF
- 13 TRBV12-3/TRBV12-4 CASSPTELYGYTF
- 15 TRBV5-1 CASTWVTGSGTEAFF
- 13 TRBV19 CASTPPPPGEQFF
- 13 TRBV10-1 CASSEKANYGYTF
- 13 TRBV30 CAFYRRGGEKLFF
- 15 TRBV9 CASSVGVHTQETQYF
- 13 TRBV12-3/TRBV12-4 CASSLGVRLEQYF
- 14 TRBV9 CASSVVGGRPEAFF
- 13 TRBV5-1 CASVPAGRNEQFF
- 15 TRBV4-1 CASSYLDSEGETQYF
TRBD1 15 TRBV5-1 CASSGQGAITDTQYF
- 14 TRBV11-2 CASSFGGTYNEQFF
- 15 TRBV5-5 CASTPGLMPYNEQFF
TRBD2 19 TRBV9 CASSVPTSGRAVSYNEQFF
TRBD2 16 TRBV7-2 CASSLEGTSGKHKQYF
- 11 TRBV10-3 CAIGTYNEQFF
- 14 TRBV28 CASRTRGADPEAFF
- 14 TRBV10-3 CAITPQGNWDGYTF
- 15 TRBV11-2 CASSLILGGYNEQFF
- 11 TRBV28 CASSRGYEQYF
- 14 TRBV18 CASSPPGAGNTIYF
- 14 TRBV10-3 CAISYSGNTGELFF